The 27 T cell receptor beta chains in this list originate from one sample, sequenced in a study of STAT3 mutations in large granular lymphocyte leukemia. Points from the study as a whole: Every T-LGLL patient had at least one immunodominant TCRbeta clonotype.

These receptors have no identified antigens. Produced via immunoSEQ multiplex PCR; TCRdb's table is partial and in-frame only. Here the sample spans about 3,700 clones, roughly 43% being singletons. The specimen sequenced was peripheral blood mononuclear cells. These receptors came from a man between 60 and 75 years old with T-cell large granular lymphocyte leukemia. Some clones in this sample may be carry-over from other donors' samples.

The gene calls are TRBV5-1 and TRBJ1-4, with D unresolved. The V gene lost 0 bases and the J gene lost 12 bases, with 15 bases spanning the gap. Germline CDR1 SGHRS, CDR2 YFSETQ. The CDR3 length is 14 residues. CDR3 region: CASSLVGGQVELFF. DNA of the CDR3: TGCGCCAGCAGCTTGGTGGGAGGCCAGGTAGAACTGTTTTTT.

Here the CDR3 DNA reads TGTGCCAGCAGCCCCCCCGAGGCCGGGGAGCTGTTTTTT. It translates to CASSPPEAGELFF. The J gene is TRBJ2-2, the V gene TRBV7-9, with D unclear. The CDR3 loop spans 13 amino acids. CDR1 is SEHNR and CDR2 is FQNEAQ in the germline V gene (reference sequence). V was trimmed by 5 bases and J by 6 bases, leaving 10 bases between them. The whole variable domain, remainder taken from reference TRBV7-9 and TRBJ2-2, is DTGVSQNPRHKITKRGQNVTFRCDPISEHNRLYWYRQTLGQGPEFLTYFQNEAQLEKSRLLSDRFSAERPKGSFSTLEIQRTEQGDSAMYLCASSPPEAGELFFGEGSRLTVL.

The chain links TRBV30 to TRBJ2-1; perhaps TRBD2 as D (7 bases). The CDR3 contains 11 residues. V was trimmed by 0 bases and J by 13 bases, leaving 10 bases between them. The V gene's germline CDR1 is GTSNPN and CDR2 SVGIG (reference sequence). CDR3: CAWSVGGDQFF. The CDR3 nucleotides are TGTGCCTGGAGTGTAGGGGGGGATCAGTTCTTC.

This chain's CDR3 is CAWSVGWEQYF. The CDR3, as DNA: TGTGCCTGGAGTGTTGGCTGGGAGCAGTACTTC. This chain joins TRBV30 and TRBJ2-7; D is uncertain. Germline V CDR1 and CDR2: GTSNPN, SVGIG (reference sequence). The CDR3 consists of 11 residues. V was cut by 0 bases and J by 7 bases, with 7 bases left in between.

A single count supports this clone. The rearrangement joins TRBV5-1 to TRBJ2-1; unclear D gene. Germline V lookup: CDR1 SGHRS, CDR2 YFSETQ. This CDR3 contains 12 residues. V was trimmed by 5 bases and J by 5 bases, leaving 8 bases between them. This CDR3 is CASRPFNNEQFF. The CDR3 region has the DNA TGCGCCAGCAGACCATTTAACAATGAGCAGTTCTTC. The entire variable domain, with the rest obtained from reference TRBV5-1 and TRBJ2-1, is as follows: KAGVTQTPRYLIKTRGQQVTLSCSPISGHRSVSWYQQTPGQGLQFLFEYFSETQRNKGNFPGRFSGRQFSNSRSEMNVSTLELGDSALYLCASRPFNNEQFFGPGTRLTVL.

The gene calls are TRBV6-5 and TRBJ2-3; TRBD2 matches at 13 bases. The CDR3 is made up of 14 amino acids. Looked up from germline, CDR1 is MNHEY and CDR2 is SVGAGI. The J segment lost 5 bases and the V segment lost 5 bases, leaving 1 base of the junction unmatched. This chain's CDR3 is CASSRLAGGDTQYF. The CDR3, as DNA: TGTGCCAGCAGTCGACTAGCGGGGGGAGATACGCAGTATTTT.

The chain has TRBV5-1 and TRBJ2-3; D gene uncertain. Germline V gives CDR1 SGHRS, CDR2 YFSETQ. V dropped 0 bases and J dropped 6 bases, with 5 bases sitting between them. The CDR3 runs 12 residues. Here the CDR3 reads CASSLGGDTQYF. CDR3 nucleotides: TGCGCCAGCAGCTTGGGTGGCGATACGCAGTATTTT.

This chain connects TRBV21-1 to TRBJ1-5; the D segment call TRBD1 is taken from the table without a DNA check. TRBV21-1 represents a pseudogene. This CDR3 region has 15 residues. The CDR3: CASSSPDRGIAPQHF. The CDR3 nucleotides are TGTGCCAGCAGCTCTCCTGACAGGGGGATTGCGCCCCAGCATTTT.

As DNA, the CDR3 is TGCGCCAGCAGCTTGGGGGTCCCGGCAGTAGACACCATATATTTT. Its translation: CASSLGVPAVDTIYF. This sequence joins TRBV5-1 and TRBJ1-3; D not certain. Germline V lookup: CDR1 SGHRS, CDR2 YFSETQ. Trimming stripped 0 bases from V and 8 bases from J, with 15 bases between. The CDR3 has 15 residues.

This clone was seen a few times. The rearrangement links TRBV7-9 to TRBJ1-1; the D gene is possibly TRBD1 (6 bases). Germline V CDR1 and CDR2: SEHNR, FQNEAQ (reference sequence). V shed 1 base and J shed 12 bases, with 18 bases lying between them. This CDR3 is 14 amino acids long. The CDR3 region is CASSLVTGQSSTFF. CDR3 nucleotides: TGTGCCAGCAGCTTAGTCACGGGACAATCATCGACTTTCTTT.

In this sample, this clone turned up once. The rearrangement joins TRBV5-1 to TRBJ2-3; D not certain. The CDR3 covers 13 residues. Germline V lookup: CDR1 SGHRS, CDR2 YFSETQ. Trimming took off 4 bases at V and 6 bases at J, with 12 bases between the two ends. Here the CDR3 reads CASSLGRRDTQYF. CDR3 nucleotide sequence: TGCGCCAGCAGCCTCGGCCGTAGGGATACGCAGTATTTT.

In its sample, this clone was seen once. This chain links TRBV25-1 with TRBJ2-1; 8 bases are a match to TRBD2. V was clipped by 4 bases and J by 6 bases; unmatched bases: 14. This CDR3 spans 17 amino acids. The germline gives CDR1 MGHDK, CDR2 SYGVNS. In DNA, the CDR3 is TGTGCCAGCAGTGCCAAATCCGGGACTAGGTTCGGCAATGAGCAGTTCTTC. Amino acid sequence: CASSAKSGTRFGNEQFF.

The chain carries TRBV18 and TRBJ1-1; maybe TRBD1 (6 bases). V lost 6 bases and J lost 4, with 12 bases in between. The CDR3 has 13 residues. CDR1 KGHSH and CDR2 LQKENI come from the germline V gene. The CDR3 bases are TGTGCCAGCTCTCGAGGGGGTCTCACTGAAGCTTTCTTT. This codes for CASSRGGLTEAFF.

This clone has more than one count but fewer than ten. The chain joins TRBV20-1 to TRBJ2-2; no firm D call. With 6 bases removed from V and 7 bases from J, the gap between germline ends came to 9 bases. Germline V gene lookup returns CDR1 DFQATT and CDR2 SNEGSKA (reference sequence). The CDR3 is 11 residues long. CDR3 DNA: TGCAGTGCGGTTTCACACGGGGAGCTGTTTTTT. Its protein is CSAVSHGELFF.

A few counts support this clone. The chain links TRBV7-9 to TRBJ2-7; D call uncertain. Germline V CDR1 and CDR2: SEHNR, FQNEAQ (reference sequence). V was trimmed by 5 bases and J by 3 bases, leaving 8 bases between them. The CDR3 has 12 residues. For the CDR3, the DNA is TGTGCCAGCAGCCCGGACGGCTACGAGCAGTACTTC. Translation gives CASSPDGYEQYF.

The rearrangement links TRBV6-5 to TRBJ2-3; 7 bases match TRBD2. V lost 5 bases to trimming and J lost 2 bases; unmatched junction nucleotides: 7. Per the germline V gene, CDR1 is MNHEY and CDR2 is SVGAGI. This CDR3 is 15 amino acids long. As DNA, the CDR3 is TGTGCCAGCAGTATTGGGCTAGCGGACACAGATACGCAGTATTTT. This translates into CASSIGLADTDTQYF.

The chain has TRBV29-1 and TRBJ2-3; unclear D gene. Trimming stripped 7 bases from V and 1 base from J, with 9 bases between. The CDR3 is made up of 12 amino acids. Germline V gene lookup returns CDR1 SQVTM and CDR2 ANQGSEA. The CDR3 DNA is TGCAGCGCAGAAGGCGGCACAGATACGCAGTATTTT. This translates into CSAEGGTDTQYF.

The gene calls are TRBV5-1 and TRBJ2-1; D is unresolved. V lost 1 base to trimming and J lost 1 base, with 9 bases between them. From germline, CDR1 is SGHRS and CDR2 YFSETQ. This CDR3 region has 15 residues. This chain's CDR3 is CASSLMGVSYNEQFF. Written as DNA, the CDR3 is TGCGCCAGCAGCTTGATGGGCGTATCCTACAATGAGCAGTTCTTC. The full variable domain, with the rest looked up from reference TRBV5-1 and TRBJ2-1, is KAGVTQTPRYLIKTRGQQVTLSCSPISGHRSVSWYQQTPGQGLQFLFEYFSETQRNKGNFPGRFSGRQFSNSRSEMNVSTLELGDSALYLCASSLMGVSYNEQFFGPGTRLTVL.

V and J are TRBV5-6 and TRBJ2-3; 16 bases align to TRBD2. The germline V gene has CDR1 SGHDT and CDR2 YYEEEE. The V and J ends lost 7 bases and 6 bases, in that order; junction bases with no gene match: 8. The CDR3 is 16 amino acids. The CDR3 region has the DNA TGTGCCAGCCGGGGGACTAGCGGGAGGGCTTGGGATACGCAGTATTTT. Translating it yields CASRGTSGRAWDTQYF. The variable domain in full, completed from reference TRBV5-6 and TRBJ2-3, reads DAGVTQSPTHLIKTRGQQVTLRCSPKSGHDTVSWYQQALGQGPQFIFQYYEEEERQRGNFPDRFSGHQFPNYSSELNVNALLLGDSALYLCASRGTSGRAWDTQYFGPGTRLTVL.

The CDR3 protein is CASSRSGVEETQYF. In nucleotides, the CDR3 is TGTGCCAGCAGTCGTAGCGGGGTCGAGGAGACCCAGTACTTC. The chain joins TRBV5-4 to TRBJ2-5; 8 bases are shared with TRBD2. The CDR3 is 14 residues long. V shed 5 bases, J shed 5 bases, and the junction held 8 bases outside the gene matches. From germline, CDR1 is SGHNT and CDR2 YYREEE (reference sequence).

Only a few counts were recorded for this clone. The chain is built from TRBV7-9 and TRBJ1-6, with TRBD1 matching 8 bases. CDR3 size: 15 residues. Germline assignment: CDR1 SEHNR and CDR2 FQNEAQ (reference sequence). The junction had 6 bases not matched to a gene; V was cut back by 6 bases and J by 5 bases. The CDR3 loop is CASRPMTGDNSPLHF. CDR3 sequence (DNA): TGTGCCAGCAGACCGATGACAGGGGATAATTCACCCCTCCACTTT.

This clone has just a few counts. The V gene is TRBV7-9, the J gene TRBJ1-1; D not certain. Germline values: CDR1 SEHNR, CDR2 FQNEAQ (reference sequence). This CDR3 contains 13 residues. V lost 4 bases to trimming and J lost 8 bases, with 14 bases between them. DNA for the CDR3: TGTGCCAGCAGCTCCACTCTATCAGACGAAGCTTTCTTT. This codes for CASSSTLSDEAFF.

The chain employs TRBV5-1 and TRBJ1-1, with TRBD1 identical over 7 bases. The junction had 9 bases not matched to a gene; V was cut back by 7 bases and J by 0 bases. Germline V CDR1 and CDR2: SGHRS, YFSETQ. The CDR3 loop spans 15 amino acids. The CDR3 region has the DNA TGCGCCAGCCGCCCTCAGGGGGAAATGAACACTGAAGCTTTCTTT. It encodes CASRPQGEMNTEAFF.

The chain recombines TRBV7-9 with TRBJ1-2; 8 nucleotides match TRBD1. The J segment lost 5 bases and the V segment lost 4 bases, leaving 12 bases of the junction unmatched. The CDR3 totals 16 residues. Looked up from germline, CDR1 is SEHNR and CDR2 is FQNEAQ (reference sequence). As DNA, the CDR3 is TGTGCCAGCAGCTCCCCTTTCATAGACAGGGGATATGGCTACACCTTC. It yields the protein CASSSPFIDRGYGYTF.

This clone was seen a few times. This rearrangement joins TRBV11-2 to TRBJ2-3, with D possibly being TRBD2 (6 bases). Trimming pared 4 bases from V and 5 bases from J, leaving 19 bases between. The germline V gene has CDR1 SGHAT and CDR2 FQNNGV. The CDR3 runs 16 residues. CDR3 nucleotides: TGTGCCAGCAGCTCGGCGGGACTGCCATCCGGAGATACGCAGTATTTT. It yields the protein CASSSAGLPSGDTQYF.

Concerning this clone itself: One end of the junction is discordant with germline, which a read error may explain. The chain has TRBV7-2 and TRBJ2-2; D is undetermined. From germline, CDR1 is SGHTA and CDR2 FQGNSA. This CDR3 has 11 residues. CDR3 sequence reads: CASSATRELFF. CDR3 coding DNA: TGTGCCAGCAGTGCCACCCGGGAGCTGTTTTTT.

This clone was recorded a few times. The chain is built from TRBV6-1 and TRBJ2-7; D possibly corresponds to TRBD2 (6 bases). Trimming took 6 bases from V and 3 from J, leaving 15 bases between them. Germline assignment: CDR1 MNHNS and CDR2 SASEGT. The CDR3 consists of 14 residues. The CDR3 here is CASRRDFSLYEQYV. DNA of the CDR3: TGTGCCAGCAGAAGGGACTTCTCGCTCTACGAGCAGTACGTC.